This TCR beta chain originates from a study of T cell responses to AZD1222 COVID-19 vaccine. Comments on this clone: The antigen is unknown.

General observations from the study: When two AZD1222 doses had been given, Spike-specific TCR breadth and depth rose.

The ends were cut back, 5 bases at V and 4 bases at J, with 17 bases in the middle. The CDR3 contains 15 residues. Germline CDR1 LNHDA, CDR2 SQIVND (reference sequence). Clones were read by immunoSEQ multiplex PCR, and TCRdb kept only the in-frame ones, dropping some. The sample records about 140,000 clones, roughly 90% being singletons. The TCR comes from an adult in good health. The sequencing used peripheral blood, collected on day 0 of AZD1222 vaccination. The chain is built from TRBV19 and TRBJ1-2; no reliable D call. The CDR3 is CASSLSPGYSYGYTF. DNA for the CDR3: TGTGCCAGTAGTTTGAGTCCGGGATACTCCTATGGCTACACCTTC.